The T cell receptor (beta chain) under discussion was sequenced for a study of blood T cell repertoires in COVID-19. For the study at large: T cells, B-cell-depleted T cells, or PBMCs supplied cDNA or gDNA.

Generated by immunoSEQ multiplex PCR, the TCRdb table keeps only in-frame clones and is missing some. The sample shows 120,000 or so clones, roughly 79% of them seen only once. The length of the CDR3 is 14 residues. The V end lost 6 bases, the J end lost 2 bases, and 16 bases lay between the germline ends. Looked up from germline, CDR1 is SQVTM and CDR2 is ANQGSEA. Sequencing input: peripheral blood. This TCR was sampled from a human donor in a cohort sampled during active COVID-19. The V and J genes are TRBV29-1 and TRBJ2-5; tentatively, D is TRBD1 (5 bases). The DNA of the CDR3 is TGCAGCGTGCAGAAAGGGGCAGGGCAAGAGACCCAGTACTTC. It specifies CSVQKGAGQETQYF.